The 12 T cell receptor beta chains given below trace back to one sample, sequenced in a study of T cells expressing NK-cell markers. TCRdb re-called the 5' RACE reads and shows each CDR3 protein once, DNA omitted. In all, the sample yields roughly 150,000 distinct CDR3 sequences. The sample was blood T cells: a sorted CD56 or NKG2C T cell subset, CD4+ or CD8+ T cells, or bulk PBMC T cells (not recorded which). These receptors came from a woman aged 18 to 69 in good health.

The chain recombines TRBV3-1 with TRBJ2-5; TCRdb's D call, TRBD2, is unchecked because there is no DNA. Germline CDR1 reads LGHDT; CDR2 reads YNNKEL (reference sequence). The CDR3 sequence is 14 residues long. This CDR3 is CASSRRSGGETQYF.

V gene TRBV7-9 combines with J gene TRBJ1-2; the D call from TCRdb, TRBD1, cannot be confirmed without DNA. The CDR3 length is 14 residues. CDR1 and CDR2 from the germline V gene are SEHNR and FQNEAQ (reference sequence). The CDR3 loop is CASSPDLWGDGYTF.

The V and J genes are TRBV19 and TRBJ2-7; the D call from TCRdb, TRBD1, cannot be confirmed without DNA. Germline CDR1 is LNHDA and CDR2 is SQIVND (reference sequence). The CDR3 extends over 15 amino acids. CDR3 region: CASSIPGQVTYEQYF.

The chain couples TRBV7-2 to TRBJ1-1; the TCRdb call, TRBD1, lacks DNA for checking. The length of the CDR3 is 14 residues. Germline loops: CDR1 SGHTA, CDR2 FQGNSA. CDR3 residues: CASSTGSPNTEAFF.

The CDR3 spells CASSLVGLAGEQYF. The rearrangement uses TRBV5-1 and TRBJ2-7; TCRdb selects TRBD2, and the lack of DNA leaves this call unchecked. This CDR3 comprises 14 residues. Germline CDR1 and CDR2: SGHRS and YFSETQ.

The chain is built from TRBV6-2 or TRBV6-3 and TRBJ2-1; TCRdb calls TRBD2, which cannot be checked without DNA. CDR3 length equals 16 residues. The V gene's germline CDR1 is MNHEY and CDR2 SVGEGT. The CDR3 reads CASRSVGTSRNNEQFF.

This chain uses TRBV5-1 with TRBJ1-1. CDR1 and CDR2 (germline): SGHRS, YFSETQ. The CDR3 has 14 residues. The CDR3 region is CASSLRSMNTEAFF.

CDR3 residues: CASSLAAQGGFF. This chain connects TRBV7-2 to TRBJ2-1; TCRdb picks TRBD2, but there is no DNA to check that call. The V gene's germline CDR1 is SGHTA and CDR2 FQGNSA. This CDR3 is built from 12 residues.

This CDR3 reads CASSSAPEKNIQYF. The rearrangement links TRBV7-9 to TRBJ2-4. This CDR3 region has 14 residues. Germline-derived CDR1 and CDR2 are SEHNR and FQNEAQ (reference sequence). Supplemented by reference TRBV7-9 and TRBJ2-4, the full variable domain reads DTGVSQNPRHKITKRGQNVTFRCDPISEHNRLYWYRQTLGQGPEFLTYFQNEAQLEKSRLLSDRFSAERPKGSFSTLEIQRTEQGDSAMYLCASSSAPEKNIQYFGAGTRLSVL.

The rearrangement uses TRBV29-1 and TRBJ2-1. Germline V gives CDR1 SQVTM, CDR2 ANQGSEA. The CDR3 is 14 residues long. The CDR3 loop reads CSETTGNPYNEQFF.

V gene TRBV3-1 combines with J gene TRBJ1-5. The CDR3 contains 14 residues. The germline V gene encodes CDR1 LGHDT and CDR2 YNNKEL (reference sequence). The CDR3: CASSQDPLNQPQHF.

The chain couples TRBV29-1 to TRBJ2-1; checking the TCRdb D call of TRBD2 is not possible without DNA. This CDR3 contains 14 residues. From germline, CDR1 is SQVTM and CDR2 ANQGSEA. CDR3: CSVDGLRSYNEQFF.